One sample yielded the 14 T cell receptor beta chains listed below, sequenced in a study of blood T cell repertoires in COVID-19. TCRdb's table, derived via immunoSEQ multiplex PCR, lists solely in-frame clones and lacks some. Of roughly 110,000 clones listed, about 90% are singletons. The sample comprised peripheral blood. The receptors shown here come from a man aged 35 to 55 with active or convalescent COVID-19.

V usage is TRBV28 and J usage is TRBJ1-1; perhaps TRBD1 as D (6 bases). The germline gives CDR1 MDHEN, CDR2 SYDVKM. V was cut by 3 bases and J by 3 bases, with 11 bases left in between. CDR3 length: 14 residues. CDR3 residues: CASSLGGPDTEAFF. CDR3 DNA: TGTGCCAGCAGTTTGGGGGGGCCCGACACTGAAGCTTTCTTT.

This chain links TRBV11-2 with TRBJ2-2, with 7 bases identical to TRBD2. Unmatched junction bases numbered 11, after V lost 5 bases and J lost 5 bases. Germline-derived CDR1 and CDR2 are SGHAT and FQNNGV. This CDR3 is built from 16 residues. CDR3 region: CASSPTLGGRTGELFF. In nucleotides, the CDR3 is TGTGCCAGCAGCCCCACGCTGGGGGGGAGGACCGGGGAGCTGTTTTTT.

J is TRBJ2-5 and V is TRBV30; D remains unclear. The length of the CDR3 is 12 residues. V was pared by 0 bases and J by 3 bases, with 5 bases between. Germline-derived CDR1 and CDR2 are GTSNPN and SVGIG (reference sequence). CDR3: CAWSVIEETQYF. DNA for the CDR3: TGTGCCTGGAGTGTAATAGAAGAGACCCAGTACTTC.

This chain uses TRBV20-1 with TRBJ2-5, with no clear D. Germline V CDR1 and CDR2: DFQATT, SNEGSKA (reference sequence). The V end lost 6 bases, the J end lost 9 bases, and 11 bases lay between the germline ends. The CDR3 runs to 10 residues. DNA for the CDR3: TGCAGTGCCCCGTTTGAGCCCCAGTACTTC. This translates into CSAPFEPQYF.

The chain is built from TRBV7-2 and TRBJ2-1, with D possibly TRBD2 on 6 matching bases. The CDR3 is 15 amino acids. The germline V gene has CDR1 SGHTA and CDR2 FQGNSA. Trimming cost V 4 bases and J 8 bases, with 18 bases left between them. The CDR3: CASSSPSASGDEQFF. CDR3 nucleotide sequence: TGTGCCAGCAGCTCCCCTAGCGCGTCTGGCGATGAGCAGTTCTTC.

The chain has TRBV11-2 and TRBJ1-4, with TRBD1 matching 9 bases. This CDR3 spans 14 amino acids. The ends lost 6 bases at V and 7 bases at J; junction bases unmatched: 6. In germline, CDR1 is SGHAT, CDR2 FQNNGV. CDR3 loop: CASRAGQGTEKLFF. The CDR3 nucleotides read TGTGCCAGCAGGGCCGGACAGGGGACTGAAAAACTGTTTTTT.

This chain joins TRBV4-2 and TRBJ1-2; no reliable D call. There are 15 residues in the CDR3. Germline CDR1 is LGHNA and CDR2 is YNFKEQ. The V gene lost 1 base and the J gene lost 2 bases, with 11 bases spanning the gap. The CDR3 nucleotides are TGTGCCAGCAGCCAAGGGAGGGCGGAAAACTATGGCTACACCTTC. Its protein product is CASSQGRAENYGYTF.

The chain links TRBV7-2 to TRBJ2-7, with D maybe TRBD2 (6 bases). The CDR3 loop spans 13 amino acids. Germline CDR1 SGHTA, CDR2 FQGNSA. CDR3 DNA: TGTGCAGTGTCCGGGGGTAGGCATTACGAGCAGTACTTC. Amino acid sequence: CAVSGGRHYEQYF.

This chain connects TRBV7-8 to TRBJ2-7, with 10 bases lining up with TRBD2. CDR1 and CDR2 (germline): SGHVS, FQNEAQ. The CDR3 loop spans 15 amino acids. The V segment lost 1 base and the J segment 2 bases; nucleotides outside the gene matches: 2. In DNA, the CDR3 is TGTGCCAGCAGCTTAGGACTAGCGGGCCCCTACGAGCAGTACTTC. This gives the protein CASSLGLAGPYEQYF.

The chain links TRBV18 to TRBJ2-7; possibly TRBD1 for D (5 bases). The CDR3 consists of 16 residues. Trimming took 3 bases from V and 5 from J, leaving 20 bases between them. CDR1 and CDR2 (germline): KGHSH, LQKENI. CDR3 sequence reads: CASSPGFGQGSNEQYF. CDR3 in DNA: TGTGCCAGCTCACCCGGTTTCGGTCAGGGTAGCAACGAGCAGTACTTC.

The V and J genes are TRBV6-4 and TRBJ2-1; 7 bases are a match to TRBD1. V was pared by 2 bases and J by 5 bases, with 12 bases of the junction left unmatched. Germline V gene data show CDR1 as MRHNA and CDR2 as SNTAGT. The CDR3 is 17 residues long. As DNA, the CDR3 is TGTGCCAGCAGTGACCTAGAGGGGGCTAGATTGAACAATGAGCAGTTCTTC. The encoded protein is CASSDLEGARLNNEQFF.

The J gene is TRBJ1-5, the V gene TRBV7-9, with TRBD1 as a possible D gene (5 bases). V lost 5 bases and J lost 6, with 11 bases in between. Germline V gives CDR1 SEHNR, CDR2 FQNEAQ (reference sequence). The CDR3 consists of 13 residues. CDR3 in amino acids: CASSPGKSQPQHF. The CDR3 DNA is TGTGCCAGCAGCCCAGGGAAGAGTCAGCCCCAGCATTTT.

The V gene is TRBV2, the J gene TRBJ2-5; 8 nucleotides agree with TRBD1. Germline CDR1 reads SNHLY; CDR2 reads FYNNEI. V lost 8 bases to trimming and J lost 7 bases; unmatched junction nucleotides: 15. CDR3 length: 15 residues. The CDR3 loop is CASVPSDRVRPTQYF. CDR3 DNA: TGTGCCAGCGTGCCCTCGGACAGGGTTAGACCGACCCAGTACTTC.

The J gene is TRBJ1-1, the V gene TRBV30; TRBD1 is a possible D gene (5 bases). This CDR3 has 12 amino acids. Trimming removed 1 base from V and 4 bases from J, with 7 bases in between. Germline CDR1 reads GTSNPN; CDR2 reads SVGIG (reference sequence). CDR3 bases: TGTGCCTGGAGTGGGGGGGGCACTGAAGCTTTCTTT. Its translation: CAWSGGGTEAFF.